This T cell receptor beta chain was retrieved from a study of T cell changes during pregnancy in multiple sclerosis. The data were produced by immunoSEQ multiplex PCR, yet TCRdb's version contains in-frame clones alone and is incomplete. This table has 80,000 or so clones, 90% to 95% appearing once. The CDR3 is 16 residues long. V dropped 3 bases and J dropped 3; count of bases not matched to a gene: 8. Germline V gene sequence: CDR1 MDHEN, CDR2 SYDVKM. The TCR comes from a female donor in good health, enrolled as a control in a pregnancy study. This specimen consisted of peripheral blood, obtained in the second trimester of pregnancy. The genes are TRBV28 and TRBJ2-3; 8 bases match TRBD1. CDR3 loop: CASSLTGDKVTDTQYF. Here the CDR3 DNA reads TGTGCCAGCAGTTTGACAGGGGATAAGGTGACAGATACGCAGTATTTT.